Shown below are 22 T cell receptor beta chains from a single sample sequenced in a study of CD8+ T cells in alopecia areata. Investigators isolated RNA and reverse transcribed it into cDNA to act as the sequencing template. Sequenced by immunoSEQ multiplex PCR; TCRdb stores in-frame clones only, minus some. The sample has about 9,000 clones, none seen only once. Sorting relied on CD4, CD8alpha, NKG2D, NKG2ACE and other markers applied to pooled cutaneous lymph node cells. Sequencing was done on a sample of CD8+ T cells sorted from a lymph node. The receptors originated from a C3H/HeJ mouse with alopecia areata. The strain is characterized by the MHC haplotype H2-k.

This clone was seen a few times. Germline and genes here are mouse. The read finishes 4 residues shy of the CDR3 end, and the germline J gene is used to complete it. The genes are TRBV15 and TRBJ2-1, with 9 positions matching TRBD1. The CDR3 totals 12 residues. Germline loops: CDR1 SGHND, CDR2 FRSKSL. CDR3 in amino acids: CARTGGWAEQFF. The sequenced part of the CDR3 DNA is TGTGCCAGAACAGGGGGCTGGGCT.

There are many counts of this clone. All gene names here are mouse names. Read data end 4 residues before the CDR3 end; the end is taken from the germline J gene. The chain has TRBV5 and TRBJ2-1; the match to TRBD1 covers 11 bases. The CDR3 runs 19 residues. V trimming: 1 base; J trimming: 0 bases; junction bases outside the gene matches: 8. CDR1 is LGHNA and CDR2 is YNLKQL in the germline V gene (reference sequence). The CDR3 sequence: CASSQGTGGPLLNYAEQFF. Incomplete CDR3 DNA: TGTGCCAGCAGCCAAGGGACAGGGGGCCCTCTCCTTAACTATGCT.

As for this clone: Gene names are the mouse ones. The sequenced fragment ends 4 residues before the CDR3 boundary, so the rest is inferred from the germline J gene. This sequence joins TRBV13-2 and TRBJ2-5, with TRBD2 matching 14 bases. Looked up from germline, CDR1 is NNHNN and CDR2 is SYGAGS (reference sequence). The CDR3 length is 17 residues. CDR3: CASRTGGTGGAWDTQYF. CDR3 DNA (partial): TGTGCCAGCCGGACAGGGGGGACTGGGGGGGCATGGGAC.

About this clone itself: The germline and genes are mouse ones. CDR3 loop: CASSPGTINSDYTF. The part of the CDR3 DNA that was read is TGTGCCAGCAGCCCCGGGACAATAAACTCC. The chain recombines TRBV4 with TRBJ1-2; a weak D match, TRBD1 (6 bases). The read falls 4 residues short of the CDR3 end, and the missing part is taken from the germline J gene. The V end lost 5 bases, the J end lost 1 base, and 11 bases lay between the germline ends. The CDR3 consists of 14 residues. Per germline, CDR1 LGHDT and CDR2 YNNKQL (reference sequence).

This clone was seen repeatedly, ten times or more. The gene names given are mouse names. The read ends 3 residues before the CDR3 terminus; that terminus is restored from the germline J gene. The chain employs TRBV19 and TRBJ1-6; D is unresolved. TRBJ1-6 counts as an open reading frame of uncertain function. V was trimmed by 5 bases and J by 6 bases, leaving 9 bases between them. Germline V gives CDR1 FNHDT, CDR2 SITEND (reference sequence). The CDR3 has 13 residues. The covered CDR3 bases are TGTGCCAGCAGCCTCCTAATTAATTCGCCC. Translating it yields CASSLLINSP. The entire CDR3 sequence reads CASSLLINSPLYF.

This clone qualifies as medium-sized. The genes and germline here are from mouse. The read is 4 residues too short to cover the CDR3 end, so that end is filled in from the germline J gene. The chain employs TRBV1 and TRBJ2-3; a possible D gene is TRBD2 (6 bases). Trimming pared 3 bases from V and 0 bases from J, leaving 10 bases between. Germline V gene sequence: CDR1 NSQYPW, CDR2 LRSPGD (reference sequence). The CDR3 spans 15 residues. The CDR3 DNA, read in part, is TGCACCTGCAGTGCCGCCGGGACTAGTGCAGAA. As protein: CTCSAAGTSAE. The whole CDR3 protein is CTCSAAGTSAETLYF.

Ten or more counts support this clone. Germline and genes here are mouse. The read terminates 4 residues ahead of where the CDR3 ends, so the germline J gene completes it. The chain joins TRBV13-3 to TRBJ2-1, with TRBD2 matching 11 bases. The germline gives CDR1 NNHDY, CDR2 SYVADS. CDR3 length: 15 residues. V lost 3 bases to trimming and J lost 2 bases; unmatched junction nucleotides: 1. The CDR3 protein is CASSGGLGDYAEQFF. CDR3 bases read: TGTGCCAGCAGTGGGGGACTGGGGGACTATGCT.

There are many counts of this clone. Gene labels here are mouse ones. With the read ending 4 residues before the CDR3 end, the germline J gene is used to fill in that end. The chain uses TRBV13-1 and TRBJ1-1; D not certain. The CDR3 length is 11 residues. V was shortened by 4 bases and J by 2 bases, with 3 bases between the two germline ends. Germline V gives CDR1 NSHNY, CDR2 SYGAGN. CDR3 amino acids: CASSHNTEVFF. CDR3 DNA (partial): TGTGCCAGCAGTCATAACACA.

This clone has ten or more counts. These gene names are mouse names. The read is 4 residues too short to cover the CDR3 end, so that end is filled in from the germline J gene. The J gene is TRBJ2-7, the V gene TRBV14; tentative D call: TRBD1 (7 bases). V was clipped by 0 bases and J by 2 bases, with 9 bases between them. CDR3 length equals 14 residues. Germline V gene data show CDR1 as SGHDT and CDR2 as FRDEAV. Here the CDR3 reads CASSFWRGPYEQYF. Incomplete CDR3 DNA: TGTGCCAGCAGTTTCTGGAGGGGGCCCTAT.

This clone was seen many times. The gene symbols are mouse symbols. The sequence runs out 4 residues before the end of the CDR3; the remainder is reconstructed from the germline J gene. This chain links TRBV24 with TRBJ1-2; D perhaps matches TRBD1 (5 bases). The germline CDR1 and CDR2 sequences are KGHTA and FRNEEI. CDR3 size: 14 residues. CDR3 DNA (partial): TGTGCCAGCAGTCCCGGAGGGGAGGGGTCC. This sequence encodes CASSPGGEGS. The CDR3 reads in full as CASSPGGEGSDYTF.

This clone was detected many times. Gene names are mouse gene names. The CDR3 extends 4 residues past the end of the read, so its final part is completed from the germline J gene. The chain carries TRBV1 and TRBJ2-3, with TRBD1 matching over 7 bases. V gave up 0 bases and J gave up 0 bases; unmatched junction bases: 6. Germline assignment: CDR1 NSQYPW and CDR2 LRSPGD (reference sequence). This CDR3 comprises 17 residues. CDR3 loop: CTCSADGGTASAETLYF. The part of the CDR3 DNA that was read is TGCACCTGCAGTGCAGATGGTGGGACAGCTAGTGCAGAA.

This clone was observed at least ten times. The listed genes are named as in mouse. The read ends 4 residues shy of where the CDR3 ends; the end is completed using the germline J gene. The chain uses TRBV3 and TRBJ2-5, with 9 bases lining up with TRBD2. V was clipped by 4 bases and J by 3 bases; unmatched bases: 2. The CDR3 spans 14 residues. Per germline, CDR1 SNHLY and CDR2 FYNGKV (reference sequence). The CDR3 bases that were read are TGTGCCAGCAGCTCGGACTGGGGACAAGAC. Translating it yields CASSSDWGQD. The complete CDR3 protein is CASSSDWGQDTQYF.

With respect to this clone: The gene symbols are mouse symbols. From the germline J gene comes the end of the CDR3, since the read stops 4 residues before it. The chain is built from TRBV1 and TRBJ2-4, with D possibly TRBD2 on 6 matching bases. The CDR3 sequence is 13 residues long. In germline, CDR1 is NSQYPW, CDR2 LRSPGD (reference sequence). CDR3: CTCSAGGKNTLYF. The covered CDR3 bases are TGCACCTGCAGTGCTGGGGGAAAAAAC.

This clone was observed many times. Here the gene names and germline are mouse. Sequencing ends 4 residues short of the CDR3 end; the germline J gene provides the rest. The genes are TRBV13-3 and TRBJ2-7, with 12 bases fitting TRBD1. This CDR3 comprises 14 residues. The germline V gene encodes CDR1 NNHDY and CDR2 SYVADS. The sequenced part of the CDR3 DNA is TGTGCCAGCAGTGAGAGGGACAGGGGGCAT. Protein product: CASSERDRGH. The CDR3, in full, reads CASSERDRGHEQYF.

This clone has ten or more counts. These gene names are mouse names. The missing CDR3 end, 4 residues past where the read stops, is filled in from the germline J gene. This rearrangement joins TRBV13-2 to TRBJ2-7; the match to TRBD2 covers 8 bases. Germline trimming cut 0 bases from V and 0 bases from J; bases unmatched to any gene: 5. Per the germline V gene, CDR1 is NNHNN and CDR2 is SYGAGS (reference sequence). The CDR3 spans 16 residues. The CDR3 reads CASGDARTGSSYEQYF. CDR3 bases read: TGTGCCAGCGGTGATGCAAGGACTGGGAGCTCCTAT.

This clone is judged medium-sized (0.01 to 0.1%). Gene names follow the mouse nomenclature. Partial CDR3 DNA: TGTGCCAGCAGTGATGACACTGGGGGGGTTGCAGAA. This codes for CASSDDTGGVAE. The full CDR3 reads CASSDDTGGVAETLYF. The rearrangement joins TRBV13-1 to TRBJ2-3, with 10 bases identical to TRBD2. The read gets to within 4 residues of the CDR3 end, and the germline J gene fills in the rest. V dropped 0 bases and J dropped 2; count of bases not matched to a gene: 3. Germline values: CDR1 NSHNY, CDR2 SYGAGN. This CDR3 contains 16 residues.

This clone has a handful of counts. Gene names denote mouse genes. The sequenced fragment ends 4 residues before the CDR3 boundary, so the rest is inferred from the germline J gene. The chain couples TRBV31 to TRBJ2-5, with 12 bases fitting TRBD2. The CDR3 is 14 amino acids. Germline V gene sequence: CDR1 GKSSPN, CDR2 SITVG. The part of the CDR3 DNA that was read is TGTGCCTGGAGTCGGGGACTGGGGGGAGAC. Translation gives CAWSRGLGGD. The complete CDR3 sequence is CAWSRGLGGDTQYF. Full variable domain (remainder filled in from reference TRBV31 and TRBJ2-5): AQTIHQWPVAEIKAVGSPLSLGCTIKGKSSPNLYWYWQATGGTLQQLFYSITVGQVESVVQLNLSASRPKDDQFILSTEKLLLSHSGFYLCAWSRGLGGDTQYFGPGTRLLVL.

This clone qualifies as medium-sized. The gene names given are mouse names. The missing CDR3 end, 4 residues past where the read stops, is filled in from the germline J gene. This chain joins TRBV13-3 and TRBJ1-1, with 10 positions matching TRBD1. J lost 4 bases, V lost 3 bases, and 3 bases had no gene match. In germline, CDR1 is NNHDY, CDR2 SYVADS. The CDR3 sequence is 14 residues long. The part of the CDR3 DNA that was read is TGTGCCAGCAGTGGGACAGGGGGTGGCACA. Residues: CASSGTGGGT. The whole CDR3 protein is CASSGTGGGTEVFF.

Of note for this clone: The germline and genes are mouse ones. The read terminates 4 residues ahead of where the CDR3 ends, so the germline J gene completes it. The genes are TRBV13-2 and TRBJ2-7; D possibly matches TRBD1 or TRBD2 (5 bases each). The germline V and J ends were trimmed by 3 bases and 0 bases, with 7 bases remaining between them. Germline V gene lookup returns CDR1 NNHNN and CDR2 SYGAGS (reference sequence). The CDR3 runs to 13 residues. CDR3 region: CASGGGSSYEQYF. The sequenced CDR3 bases are TGTGCCAGCGGTGGGGGGAGCTCCTAT.

Within the sample, this clone is medium-sized (0.01 to 0.1%). The gene names here belong to mouse. The read comes to an end 4 residues before the CDR3 does, leaving the germline J gene to fill in the end. This sample includes further DNA sequences coding for the same CDR3. The chain couples TRBV16 to TRBJ2-1; 8 positions match TRBD2. The CDR3 contains 16 residues. The V gene end was trimmed by 0 bases and the J gene end by 1 base; junction bases not matched to a gene: 2. CDR1 SGHSA and CDR2 FRNQAP come from the germline V gene. The CDR3 spells CASSLDWGGNYAEQFF. The CDR3 DNA, read in part, is TGTGCAAGCAGCTTAGATTGGGGGGGGAACTATGCT.

Ten or more counts support this clone. Mouse germline and gene names are used. The sequence runs out 4 residues before the end of the CDR3; the remainder is reconstructed from the germline J gene. The V gene is TRBV1, the J gene TRBJ2-1, with a weak D call TRBD1 (6 bases). The V end was cut by 5 bases, the J end by 2 bases, with 7 bases between. CDR3 length: 13 amino acids. Germline V CDR1 and CDR2: NSQYPW, LRSPGD (reference sequence). The CDR3 here is CTCSTGYYAEQFF. The covered CDR3 bases are TGCACCTGCAGTACAGGGTACTATGCT.

This clone was detected ten times or more. Genes and germline come from the mouse. This chain's CDR3 is CASSFDRGGTGQLYF. The sequenced CDR3 bases are TGTGCCAGCAGCTTCGACAGGGGCGGCACCGGG. The chain has TRBV3 and TRBJ2-2; 8 bases fit TRBD1. The missing CDR3 end, 4 residues past where the read stops, is filled in from the germline J gene. The CDR3 is 15 amino acids. V lost 3 bases and J lost 4; bases outside the gene matches: 4. The germline V gene encodes CDR1 SNHLY and CDR2 FYNGKV (reference sequence).